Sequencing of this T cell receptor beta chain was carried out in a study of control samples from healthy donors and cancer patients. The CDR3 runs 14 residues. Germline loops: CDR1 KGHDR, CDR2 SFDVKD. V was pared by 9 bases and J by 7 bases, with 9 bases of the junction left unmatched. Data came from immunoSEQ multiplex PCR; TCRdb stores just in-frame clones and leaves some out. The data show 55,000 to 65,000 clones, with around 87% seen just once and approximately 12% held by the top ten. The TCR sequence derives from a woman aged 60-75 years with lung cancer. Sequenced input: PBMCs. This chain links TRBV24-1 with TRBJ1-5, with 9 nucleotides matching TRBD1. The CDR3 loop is CATSGQGVEQPQHF. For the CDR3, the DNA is TGTGCCACCTCGGGACAGGGTGTTGAACAGCCCCAGCATTTT.